Shown below are 12 T cell receptor beta chains from a single sample sequenced in a study of CD8 T cells in ankylosing spondylitis. Via MiXCR, TCRdb re-called the 5' RACE reads, giving one row per CDR3 protein. Of fewer than 350,000 distinct CDR3 sequences in the sample, around a tenth are singletons; the top ten hold roughly 9.2%. The sequenced material came from blood, either unsorted or a sorted T cell fraction (not recorded which). Receptors originate from a female donor with ankylosing spondylitis or in good health (not recorded which).

This clonotype was counted ten times or more. The chain joins TRBV12-3 or TRBV12-4 to TRBJ2-3, with 8 bases matching TRBD2. V gave up 3 bases and J gave up 7 bases; unmatched junction bases: 6. This CDR3 is 14 amino acids long. This CDR3 is CASSFRGGGNTQYF. As DNA, the CDR3 is TGTGCCAGCAGTTTCCGGGGGGGAGGAAATACGCAGTATTTT.

This clonotype was detected a few times. The V call is TRBV20-1, the J call TRBJ2-7, with D perhaps TRBD2 (5 bases). CDR1 DFQATT and CDR2 SNEGSKA come from the germline V gene (reference sequence). Trimming took off 3 bases at V and 5 bases at J, with 14 bases between the two ends. This CDR3 comprises 13 residues. CDR3 in amino acids: CSARASGAHEQYF. CDR3 nucleotides: TGCAGTGCTAGGGCCAGCGGAGCCCACGAGCAGTACTTC.

This clonotype has ten or more counts. The chain joins TRBV20-1 to TRBJ1-4; the match to TRBD1 covers 9 bases. Germline CDR1 reads DFQATT; CDR2 reads SNEGSKA (reference sequence). This CDR3 has 15 residues. Trimming removed 0 bases from V and 7 bases from J; junction bases left unmatched: 6. CDR3 coding DNA: TGCAGTGCTAGAGATCCGGGACAGGGAACTGAAAAACTGTTTTTT. Its translation is CSARDPGQGTEKLFF.

The table lists this clonotype with many counts. J is TRBJ1-1 and V is TRBV20-1; 7 positions agree with TRBD1. Losses at the gene ends were 2 bases for V and 0 bases for J; bases not matched to a gene: 9. The CDR3 contains 16 residues. Germline V CDR1 and CDR2: DFQATT, SNEGSKA (reference sequence). The CDR3 loop reads CSARSLGGGLNTEAFF. The CDR3 DNA reads as TGCAGTGCTAGATCTTTAGGGGGCGGCCTGAACACTGAAGCTTTCTTT.

This clonotype has a count of ten or more. A read error may account for a junction end that differs from germline. V is TRBV29-1 and J is TRBJ1-6; D gene uncertain. Looked up from germline, CDR1 is SQVTM and CDR2 is ANQGSEA. This CDR3 region has 16 residues. The DNA of the CDR3 is TGCAGCGCTGAAAACCGGGGTATACCCTATAATTCACCCCTCCACTTT. Its translation: CSAENRGIPYNSPLHF.

The chain couples TRBV12-3 or TRBV12-4 to TRBJ2-7; 8 bases are a match to TRBD2. V lost 7 bases, J lost 5 bases, and 4 bases stayed unmatched. The CDR3 totals 12 residues. This chain's CDR3 is CASTAGVHEQYF. The CDR3 bases are TGTGCCAGCACAGCGGGAGTCCACGAGCAGTACTTC.

CDR3 DNA sequence: TGTGCCAGCAGTAACTGGCCTGAGCAGTTCTTC. Residues: CASSNWPEQFF. The rearrangement joins TRBV6-2 or TRBV6-3 to TRBJ2-1; unclear D gene. Germline V CDR1 and CDR2: MNHEY, SVGEGT. The CDR3 spans 11 residues. With 5 bases removed from V and 9 bases from J, the gap between germline ends came to 8 bases.

This clonotype was counted between two and nine times. The J gene is TRBJ2-7, the V gene TRBV27, with 10 nucleotides matching TRBD1. CDR3 size: 14 residues. Trimming cost V 0 bases and J 6 bases; bases outside gene matches: 2. The V gene's germline CDR1 is MNHEY and CDR2 SMNVEV (reference sequence). CDR3 protein: CASSLSTGGAEQYF. CDR3 coding DNA: TGTGCCAGCAGTTTATCGACAGGGGGCGCCGAGCAGTACTTC.

At least ten counts were recorded for this clonotype. The chain employs TRBV24-1 and TRBJ2-3; no firm D call. The V end was cut by 2 bases, the J end by 1 base, with 3 bases between. Germline V CDR1 and CDR2: KGHDR, SFDVKD. This CDR3 comprises 13 residues. CDR3 nucleotides: TGTGCCACCAGTGATTCCCGCACAGATACGCAGTATTTT. Its translation is CATSDSRTDTQYF.

Notes on this clonotype: A much larger clone sits a single nucleotide away, making a read error possible. The rearrangement links TRBV5-8 to TRBJ2-6; D possibly corresponds to TRBD1 (5 bases). Germline CDR1 reads SGHTS; CDR2 reads YDEGEE. This CDR3 contains 12 residues. The CDR3 sequence: CASDAGANGLTF. DNA for the CDR3: TGTGCCAGCGACGCTGGGGCCAACGGCCTGACTTTC.

Ten or more counts support this clonotype. The chain has TRBV7-2 and TRBJ2-3; D perhaps matches TRBD2 (5 bases). Trimming shortened V by 5 bases and J by 4 bases, and 16 bases separated the two germline ends. The germline V gene has CDR1 SGHTA and CDR2 FQGNSA. The CDR3 has 15 residues. CDR3 region: CASSQTSFVADTQYF. CDR3 nucleotide sequence: TGTGCCAGCAGCCAAACTAGTTTTGTGGCAGATACGCAGTATTTT.

This clonotype was observed at least ten times. V and J are TRBV20-1 and TRBJ1-1; D is possibly TRBD1 (6 bases). The germline V gene encodes CDR1 DFQATT and CDR2 SNEGSKA (reference sequence). V lost 5 bases and J lost 1, with 8 bases in between. The CDR3 is made up of 12 amino acids. The CDR3 DNA is TGCAGTGCTCTACAGGGGAACACTGAAGCTTTCTTT. Translated: CSALQGNTEAFF.